Each of the 26 T cell receptor beta chains below was sequenced from the same sample in a study of blood T cell repertoires in COVID-19. Using immunoSEQ multiplex PCR, the repertoire was profiled, and TCRdb retains in-frame clones only, with some absent. Among hundreds of thousands of clones listed, around 86% were seen once. The sample consisted of PBMCs or T cells enriched from blood (not recorded which). The receptors were gathered from a man aged 40-55 years who had recovered from COVID-19.

This clone was counted between two and nine times. The chain's CDR3 is CASSLYYGVSNQPQHF. CDR3 DNA: TGTGCCAGCAGTTTATATTACGGTGTTAGCAATCAGCCCCAGCATTTT. This chain connects TRBV27 to TRBJ1-5, with no clear D. The germline gives CDR1 MNHEY, CDR2 SMNVEV (reference sequence). This CDR3 is built from 16 residues. Deletions cut 1 base from V and 0 bases from J, with 10 bases between.

The rearrangement links TRBV11-3 to TRBJ2-2; unclear D gene. This CDR3 contains 13 residues. V dropped 3 bases and J dropped 1 base, with 3 bases sitting between them. Germline V gene sequence: CDR1 SGHNT, CDR2 YENEEA. The CDR3 reads CASSFRNTGELFF. In DNA, the CDR3 is TGTGCCAGCAGCTTTCGGAACACCGGGGAGCTGTTTTTT.

The CDR3, as DNA: TGTGCCAGCAGTTACGGGCCGGCTGAAGCTTTCTTT. Translating gives CASSYGPAEAFF. This sequence joins TRBV6-2 or TRBV6-3 and TRBJ1-1; D not certain. CDR3 length: 12 residues. Per germline, CDR1 MNHEY and CDR2 SVGEGT. The V and J ends lost 2 bases and 6 bases respectively, with 7 bases between them.

This clone has a single count. The gene calls are TRBV27 and TRBJ2-7; 7 bases are shared with TRBD1. CDR1 and CDR2 (germline): MNHEY, SMNVEV (reference sequence). The trim removed 5 bases at V and 3 bases at J, leaving 10 bases unmatched. The CDR3 is made up of 15 amino acids. The CDR3 DNA reads TGTGCCAGCAGTCCCACCGACAGGGCTGGCTACGAGCAGTACTTC. Translated, it gives CASSPTDRAGYEQYF.

This clone has more than one count but fewer than ten. This sequence joins TRBV4-2 and TRBJ2-7; 10 bases align to TRBD2. The CDR3 is 18 residues long. Germline assignment: CDR1 LGHNA and CDR2 YNFKEQ. Losses at the gene ends were 4 bases for V and 0 bases for J; bases not matched to a gene: 12. The CDR3 spells CASSLRPGTSVISYEQYF. CDR3 nucleotides: TGTGCCAGCAGCCTTAGACCCGGGACTAGCGTTATCTCCTACGAGCAGTACTTC.

The chain carries TRBV5-4 and TRBJ1-6, with 8 bases fitting TRBD1. Unmatched junction bases numbered 13, after V lost 4 bases and J lost 13 bases. Per germline, CDR1 SGHNT and CDR2 YYREEE (reference sequence). The CDR3 extends over 15 amino acids. The DNA for the CDR3 is TGTGCCAGCAGCGCCCCCGGGACAGGCCTGACCCCCCTCCACTTT. Translating gives CASSAPGTGLTPLHF.

This clone was counted once. In DNA, the CDR3 is TGCGCCAGCAGCTTGGGACTAGCGGGAGTAGAGACCCAGTACTTC. Amino acids: CASSLGLAGVETQYF. The rearrangement uses TRBV5-1 and TRBJ2-5; TRBD2 matches at 12 bases. Per germline, CDR1 SGHRS and CDR2 YFSETQ. The CDR3 spans 15 residues. Germline trimming cut 0 bases from V and 4 bases from J; bases unmatched to any gene: 1.

The J gene is TRBJ2-2, the V gene TRBV4-2; D gene unclear. CDR3 size: 12 residues. V lost 3 bases and J 6 bases, leaving 5 bases between the germline ends. Germline-derived CDR1 and CDR2 are LGHNA and YNFKEQ. The CDR3 region has the DNA TGTGCCAGCAGCCAGCGCGCCGGGGAGCTGTTTTTT. It yields the protein CASSQRAGELFF.

This clone was counted once. The chain carries TRBV5-1 and TRBJ1-6, with D maybe TRBD1 (6 bases). Trimming removed 2 bases from V and 10 bases from J, with 13 bases in between. Germline-derived CDR1 and CDR2 are SGHRS and YFSETQ. The CDR3 sequence is 14 residues long. The CDR3 loop is CASSFQGPSSPLHF. The DNA for the CDR3 is TGCGCCAGCAGCTTTCAGGGGCCATCGTCACCCCTCCACTTT.

The chain recombines TRBV15 with TRBJ1-5; TRBD1 matches at 7 bases. The ends lost 0 bases at V and 1 base at J; junction bases unmatched: 6. The CDR3 runs 17 residues. Looked up from germline, CDR1 is LNHNV and CDR2 is YYDKDF (reference sequence). CDR3 sequence (DNA): TGTGCCACCAGCAGAGACACAGGGGCCATAAGCAATCAGCCCCAGCATTTT. Translated: CATSRDTGAISNQPQHF.

The V gene is TRBV5-1, the J gene TRBJ1-6, with TRBD1 matching 7 bases. The CDR3 extends over 14 amino acids. Germline-derived CDR1 and CDR2 are SGHRS and YFSETQ. After removal of 4 bases from V and 7 bases from J, the junction contained 5 bases not matched to a gene. In nucleotides, the CDR3 is TGCGCCAGCAGCCAGACAGGGCCGAATTCACCCCTCCACTTT. This codes for CASSQTGPNSPLHF.

This clone showed up just a few times. The chain has TRBV30 and TRBJ2-5; maybe TRBD1 (5 bases). The germline V gene encodes CDR1 GTSNPN and CDR2 SVGIG (reference sequence). The CDR3 has 12 residues. The V end was cut by 4 bases, the J end by 0 bases, with 6 bases between. CDR3 amino acids: CAWTGNQETQYF. The CDR3 DNA sequence: TGTGCCTGGACAGGGAACCAAGAGACCCAGTACTTC.

The chain is built from TRBV19 and TRBJ2-1, with 9 nucleotides matching TRBD2. There are 16 residues in the CDR3. The germline V gene has CDR1 LNHDA and CDR2 SQIVND (reference sequence). J was trimmed by 6 bases and V by 3 bases; bases with no gene match: 9. The CDR3 bases are TGTGCCAGTAGTATCTTTCTGGAGACTAGCGGCAATGAGCAGTTCTTC. It translates to CASSIFLETSGNEQFF.

The chain couples TRBV28 to TRBJ2-1, with TRBD2 identical over 8 bases. Per germline, CDR1 MDHEN and CDR2 SYDVKM. With V trimmed by 5 bases and J by 5 bases, 8 bases remained unmatched. CDR3 length: 15 amino acids. In DNA form, the CDR3 reads TGTGCCAGCAGTCCCGGGGGGGGCAGCCACAATGAGCAGTTCTTC. Protein: CASSPGGGSHNEQFF. Drawing the rest from reference TRBV28 and TRBJ2-1, the complete variable domain is DVKVTQSSRYLVKRTGEKVFLECVQDMDHENMFWYRQDPGLGLRLIYFSYDVKMKEKGDIPEGYSVSREKKERFSLILESASTNQTSMYLCASSPGGGSHNEQFFGPGTRLTVL.

In its sample, this clone was seen many times. J is TRBJ1-5 and V is TRBV10-3, with D tentatively TRBD1 (6 bases). The CDR3 runs 15 residues. V gave up 2 bases and J gave up 3 bases, with 11 bases separating them. Germline V gene sequence: CDR1 ENHRY, CDR2 SYGVKD. DNA for the CDR3: TGTGCCATCAGTGAGACGGGACAAGTCAATCAGCCCCAGCATTTT. Translating gives CAISETGQVNQPQHF.

CDR3: CASRRGQSDTQYF. The CDR3 coding sequence is TGTGCCAGCAGGAGGGGGCAATCGGATACGCAGTATTTT. V and J are TRBV2 and TRBJ2-3; 7 bases match TRBD1. Germline values: CDR1 SNHLY, CDR2 FYNNEI. With 6 bases clipped from V and 6 bases from J, the junction kept 6 bases outside the gene matches. There are 13 residues in the CDR3.

CDR3 nucleotides: TGCAGCGTTGAGACTAGCGGGGGGGCGAGGATTAATGAGCAGTTCTTC. Amino acids: CSVETSGGARINEQFF. V is TRBV29-1 and J is TRBJ2-1, with 14 bases that match TRBD2. The CDR3 spans 16 residues. The germline V gene encodes CDR1 SQVTM and CDR2 ANQGSEA. V shed 3 bases, J shed 7 bases, and the junction held 8 bases outside the gene matches.

The table lists this clone with a few counts. The chain is built from TRBV28 and TRBJ1-3, with a tentative D call TRBD1 (6 bases). There are 13 residues in the CDR3. V was trimmed by 10 bases and J by 0 bases, leaving 10 bases between them. Germline-derived CDR1 and CDR2 are MDHEN and SYDVKM. The CDR3 reads CATRGDSGNTIYF. The CDR3 nucleotides read TGTGCCACCAGGGGAGACTCTGGAAACACCATATATTTT.

This chain uses TRBV7-3 with TRBJ1-1; 7 bases are shared with TRBD1. The CDR3 runs 15 residues. Trimming at V came to 2 bases and at J to 1 base, leaving 4 bases not matched to a gene. Germline assignment: CDR1 SGHTA and CDR2 FQGTGA. The DNA of the CDR3 is TGTGCCAGCAGCTTACTAGCAGGGGGGAACACTGAAGCTTTCTTT. Amino acid sequence: CASSLLAGGNTEAFF.

The chain carries TRBV7-2 and TRBJ1-3; D call uncertain. V lost 0 bases and J 0 bases, leaving 9 bases between the germline ends. The CDR3 covers 16 residues. CDR1 and CDR2 (germline): SGHTA, FQGNSA. CDR3 DNA: TGTGCCAGCAGCTTAGCCGACATGAGCTCTGGAAACACCATATATTTT. Amino acid sequence: CASSLADMSSGNTIYF. Based on the CDR3 plus reference TRBV7-2 and TRBJ1-3, the full variable domain is GAGVSQSPSNKVTEKGKDVELRCDPISGHTALYWYRQSLGQGLEFLIYFQGNSAPDKSGLPSDRFSAERTGGSVSTLTIQRTQQEDSAVYLCASSLADMSSGNTIYFGEGSWLTVV.

In this sample, this clone turned up once. The chain uses TRBV4-2 and TRBJ2-7; TRBD2 agrees at 8 bases. This CDR3 contains 16 residues. The ends lost 4 bases at V and 2 bases at J; junction bases unmatched: 10. Germline V gene sequence: CDR1 LGHNA, CDR2 YNFKEQ. The CDR3 region has the DNA TGTGCCAGCAGCCGGGAAGGAGGCGGGGGGCCCTACGAGCAGTACTTC. Translating gives CASSREGGGGPYEQYF.

In the case of this clone: This specimen includes other DNA sequences encoding the same CDR3. V and J are TRBV10-3 and TRBJ1-1; 7 positions match TRBD1. V was clipped by 4 bases and J by 0 bases; unmatched bases: 2. Germline CDR1 reads ENHRY; CDR2 reads SYGVKD. The length of the CDR3 is 14 residues. CDR3 nucleotide sequence: TGTGCCATCAGTGGGGGACAGCTGAACACTGAAGCTTTCTTT. As protein: CAISGGQLNTEAFF.

The chain recombines TRBV20-1 with TRBJ2-5; 11 bases are shared with TRBD2. The CDR3 is 16 amino acids. The V and J ends lost 3 bases and 4 bases, in that order; junction bases with no gene match: 10. Germline-derived CDR1 and CDR2 are DFQATT and SNEGSKA (reference sequence). DNA of the CDR3: TGCAGTGCTAGTGTAGCGGGGGGGCACCTTCGAGAGACCCAGTACTTC. Its translation is CSASVAGGHLRETQYF.

This chain uses TRBV5-1 with TRBJ2-1; TRBD1 aligns across 7 bases. The CDR3 contains 16 residues. The germline CDR1 and CDR2 sequences are SGHRS and YFSETQ. V lost 4 bases, J lost 8 bases, and 15 bases stayed unmatched. The CDR3 reads CASSHTRDRPPDEQFF. CDR3 bases: TGCGCCAGCAGCCACACCCGGGACAGACCCCCTGATGAGCAGTTCTTC.

The gene calls are TRBV5-4 and TRBJ2-3, with 8 bases aligning to TRBD2. This CDR3 region has 16 residues. Trimming removed 5 bases from V and 4 bases from J; junction bases left unmatched: 12. Germline V gene sequence: CDR1 SGHNT, CDR2 YYREEE (reference sequence). CDR3 loop: CASSPRAAGVADTQYF. CDR3 DNA sequence: TGTGCCAGCAGTCCGCGGGCAGCGGGAGTAGCAGATACGCAGTATTTT.

This clone was seen a handful of times. The chain uses TRBV6-5 and TRBJ1-2; 9 bases match TRBD1. The V gene end was trimmed by 6 bases and the J gene end by 5 bases; junction bases not matched to a gene: 10. This CDR3 contains 15 residues. Germline V gene sequence: CDR1 MNHEY, CDR2 SVGAGI. The CDR3 DNA is TGTGCCAGCAGCGGGGACAGGGAAGTGGTTTATGGCTACACCTTC. It codes for CASSGDREVVYGYTF.